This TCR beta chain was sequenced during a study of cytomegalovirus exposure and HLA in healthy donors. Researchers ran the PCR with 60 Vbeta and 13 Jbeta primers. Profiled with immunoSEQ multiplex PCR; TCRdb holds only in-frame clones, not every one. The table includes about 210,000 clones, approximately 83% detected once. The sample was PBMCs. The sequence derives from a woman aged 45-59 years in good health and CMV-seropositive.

In DNA, the CDR3 is TGTGCCAGCAGCATGGGGCCAGCCGGAAACACCATATATTTT. It is translated as CASSMGPAGNTIYF. The rearrangement links TRBV11-2 to TRBJ1-3; a possible D gene is TRBD1 (5 bases). The germline V gene encodes CDR1 SGHAT and CDR2 FQNNGV. The CDR3 sequence is 14 residues long. Trimming pared 5 bases from V and 4 bases from J, leaving 12 bases between.